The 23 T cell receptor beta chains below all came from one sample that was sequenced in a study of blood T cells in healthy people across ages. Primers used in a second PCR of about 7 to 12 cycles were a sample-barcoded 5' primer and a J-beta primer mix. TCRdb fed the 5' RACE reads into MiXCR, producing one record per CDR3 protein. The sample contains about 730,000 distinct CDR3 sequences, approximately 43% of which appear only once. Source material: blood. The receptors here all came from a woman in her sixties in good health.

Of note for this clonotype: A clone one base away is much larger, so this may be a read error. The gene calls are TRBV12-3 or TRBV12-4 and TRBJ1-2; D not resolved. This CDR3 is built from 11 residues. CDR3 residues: CTSSVGNGYTF. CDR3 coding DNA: TGTACCAGCAGTGTGGGTAATGGCTACACCTTC.

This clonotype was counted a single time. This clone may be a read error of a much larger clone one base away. CDR3 coding DNA: TGCGCCAGCAGCTTATTTGGGGCCAACGTCCTGATTTTC. Amino acid sequence: CASSLFGANVLIF. The V call is TRBV5-1, the J call TRBJ2-6; D possibly corresponds to TRBD1 (5 bases). Germline CDR1 reads SGHRS; CDR2 reads YFSETQ. The CDR3 is 13 residues long.

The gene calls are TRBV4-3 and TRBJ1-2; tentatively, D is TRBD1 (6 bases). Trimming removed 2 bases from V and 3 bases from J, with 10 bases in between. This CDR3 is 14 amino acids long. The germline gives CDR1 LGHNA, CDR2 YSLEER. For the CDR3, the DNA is TGCGCCAGCAGCCAACGACAGGCCTACTATGGCTACACCTTC. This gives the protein CASSQRQAYYGYTF.

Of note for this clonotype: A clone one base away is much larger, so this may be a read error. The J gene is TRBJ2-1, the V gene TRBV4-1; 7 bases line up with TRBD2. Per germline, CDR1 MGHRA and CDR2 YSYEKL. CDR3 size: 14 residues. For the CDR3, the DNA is TGCGCCAGCAGCTCAAACGGGGGGATCAATGGGCAGTTCTTC. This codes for CASSSNGGINGQFF.

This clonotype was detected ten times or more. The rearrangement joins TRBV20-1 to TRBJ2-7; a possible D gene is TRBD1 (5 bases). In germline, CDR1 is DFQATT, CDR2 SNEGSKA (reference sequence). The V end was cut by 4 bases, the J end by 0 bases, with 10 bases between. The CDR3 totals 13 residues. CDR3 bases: TGCAGTGCTAAGGGGCAGAGCTCCTACGAGCAGTACTTC. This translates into CSAKGQSSYEQYF.

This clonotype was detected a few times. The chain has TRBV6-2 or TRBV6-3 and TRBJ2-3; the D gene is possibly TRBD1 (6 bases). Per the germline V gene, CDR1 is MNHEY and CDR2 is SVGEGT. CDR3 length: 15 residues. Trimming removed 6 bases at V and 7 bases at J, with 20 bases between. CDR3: CASRKTGSHTHTQYF. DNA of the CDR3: TGTGCCAGCAGGAAAACAGGGAGCCATACCCATACGCAGTATTTT.

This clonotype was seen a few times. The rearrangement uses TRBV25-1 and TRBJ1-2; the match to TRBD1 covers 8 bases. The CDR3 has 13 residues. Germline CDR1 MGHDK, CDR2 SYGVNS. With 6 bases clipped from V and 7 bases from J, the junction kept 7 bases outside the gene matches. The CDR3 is CASSQTGEGGYTF. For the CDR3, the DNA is TGTGCCAGCAGCCAGACAGGGGAAGGTGGCTACACCTTC.

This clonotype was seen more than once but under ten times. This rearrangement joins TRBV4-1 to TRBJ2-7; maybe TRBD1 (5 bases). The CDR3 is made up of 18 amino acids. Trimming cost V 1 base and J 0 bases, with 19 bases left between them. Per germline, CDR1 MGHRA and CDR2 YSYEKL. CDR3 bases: TGCGCCAGCAGCCAAGGTCCCTTTTGGGGCGGCCGCTCCTACGAGCAGTACTTC. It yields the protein CASSQGPFWGGRSYEQYF.

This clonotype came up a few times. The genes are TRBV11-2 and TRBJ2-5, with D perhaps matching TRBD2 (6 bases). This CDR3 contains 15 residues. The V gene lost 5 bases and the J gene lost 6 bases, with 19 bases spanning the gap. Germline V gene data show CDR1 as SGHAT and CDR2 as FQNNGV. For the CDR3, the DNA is TGTGCCAGCAGCCCCTCAGGAGGGGTAGGGCAGACCCAGTACTTC. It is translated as CASSPSGGVGQTQYF.

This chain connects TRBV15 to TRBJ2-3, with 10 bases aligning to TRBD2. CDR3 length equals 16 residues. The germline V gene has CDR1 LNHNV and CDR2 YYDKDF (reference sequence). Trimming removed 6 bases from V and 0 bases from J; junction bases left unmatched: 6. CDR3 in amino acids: CATRPGLASSTDTQYF. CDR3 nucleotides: TGTGCCACCAGACCGGGACTAGCGTCTAGCACAGATACGCAGTATTTT.

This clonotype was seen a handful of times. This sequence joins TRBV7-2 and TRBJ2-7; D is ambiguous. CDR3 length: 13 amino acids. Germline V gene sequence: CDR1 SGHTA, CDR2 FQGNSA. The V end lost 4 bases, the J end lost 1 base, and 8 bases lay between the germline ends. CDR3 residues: CASSWSASYEQYF. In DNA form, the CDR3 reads TGTGCCAGCAGCTGGTCGGCTTCCTACGAGCAGTACTTC.

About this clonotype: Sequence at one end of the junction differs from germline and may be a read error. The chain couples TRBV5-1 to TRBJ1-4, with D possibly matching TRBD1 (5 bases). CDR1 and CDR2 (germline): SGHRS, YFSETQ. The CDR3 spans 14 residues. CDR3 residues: CTSSFLTAGEKLFF. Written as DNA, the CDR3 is TGCACCAGCAGCTTTTTGACAGCGGGGGAAAAACTGTTTTTT.

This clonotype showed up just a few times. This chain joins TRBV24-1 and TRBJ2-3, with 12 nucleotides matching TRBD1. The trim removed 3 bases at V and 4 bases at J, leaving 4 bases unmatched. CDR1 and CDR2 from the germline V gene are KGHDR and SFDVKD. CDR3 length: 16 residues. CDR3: CATSDTGQGASDTQYF. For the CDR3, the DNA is TGTGCCACCAGTGATACGGGACAGGGGGCGTCAGATACGCAGTATTTT.

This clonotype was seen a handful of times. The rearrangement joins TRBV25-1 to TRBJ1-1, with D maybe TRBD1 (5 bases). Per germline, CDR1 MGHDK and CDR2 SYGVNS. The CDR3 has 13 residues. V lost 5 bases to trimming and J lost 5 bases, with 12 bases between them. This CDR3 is CASSRAKGTEAFF. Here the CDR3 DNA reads TGTGCCAGCAGTCGCGCGAAGGGGACTGAAGCTTTCTTT.

The CDR3 coding sequence is TGTGCCAGCAGAACAATCGGGACTAGCGGGGGCCAAGGAAAGGACGAGCAGTACTTC. It yields the protein CASRTIGTSGGQGKDEQYF. J is TRBJ2-7 and V is TRBV12-3 or TRBV12-4, with 14 bases matching TRBD2. The ends lost 6 bases at V and 5 bases at J; junction bases unmatched: 18. The CDR3 totals 19 residues.

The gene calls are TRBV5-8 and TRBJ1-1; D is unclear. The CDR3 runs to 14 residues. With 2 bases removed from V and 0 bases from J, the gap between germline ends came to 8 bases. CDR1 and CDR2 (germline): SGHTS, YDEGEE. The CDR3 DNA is TGTGCCAGCAGCTTTCAATCCATGAACACTGAAGCTTTCTTT. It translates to CASSFQSMNTEAFF.

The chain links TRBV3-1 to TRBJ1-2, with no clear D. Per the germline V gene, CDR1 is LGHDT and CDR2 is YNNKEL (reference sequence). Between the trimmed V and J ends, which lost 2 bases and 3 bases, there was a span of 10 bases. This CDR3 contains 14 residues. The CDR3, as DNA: TGTGCCAGCAGCCAAACAGCTCGAGACTATGGCTACACCTTC. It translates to CASSQTARDYGYTF.

The DNA of the CDR3 is TGCAGTGCTGGGGGGACGCATTCCTACGAGCAGTACTTC. The encoded protein is CSAGGTHSYEQYF. V gene TRBV20-1 combines with J gene TRBJ2-7; TRBD2 is a possible D gene (6 bases). Trimming pared 5 bases from V and 1 base from J, leaving 12 bases between. The CDR3 contains 13 residues. Germline CDR1 reads DFQATT; CDR2 reads SNEGSKA (reference sequence).

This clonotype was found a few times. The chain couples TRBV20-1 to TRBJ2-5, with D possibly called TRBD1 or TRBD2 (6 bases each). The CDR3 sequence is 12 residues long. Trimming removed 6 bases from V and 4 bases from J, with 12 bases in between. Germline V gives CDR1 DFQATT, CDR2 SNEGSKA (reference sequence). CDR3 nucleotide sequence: TGCAGTGCCGAGGGGGGCAGAGAGACCCAGTACTTC. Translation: CSAEGGRETQYF.

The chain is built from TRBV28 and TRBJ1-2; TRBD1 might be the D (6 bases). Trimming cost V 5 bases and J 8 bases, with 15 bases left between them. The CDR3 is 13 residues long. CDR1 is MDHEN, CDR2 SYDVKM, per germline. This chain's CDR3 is CASSGEQGPGYTF. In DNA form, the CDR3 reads TGTGCCAGCAGTGGCGAACAGGGTCCCGGCTACACCTTC.

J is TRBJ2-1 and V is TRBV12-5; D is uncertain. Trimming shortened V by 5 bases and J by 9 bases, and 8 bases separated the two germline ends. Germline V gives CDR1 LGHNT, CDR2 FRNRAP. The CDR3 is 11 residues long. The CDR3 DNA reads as TGTGCTAGTGGTGTCTTAGGTGAGCAGTTCTTC. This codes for CASGVLGEQFF.

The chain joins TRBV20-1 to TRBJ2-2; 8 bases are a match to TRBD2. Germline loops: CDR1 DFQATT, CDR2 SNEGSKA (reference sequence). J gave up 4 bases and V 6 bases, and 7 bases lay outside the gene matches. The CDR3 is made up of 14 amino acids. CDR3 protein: CSAGGASGTGELFF. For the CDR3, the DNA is TGCAGTGCCGGGGGGGCTAGCGGCACCGGGGAGCTGTTTTTT.

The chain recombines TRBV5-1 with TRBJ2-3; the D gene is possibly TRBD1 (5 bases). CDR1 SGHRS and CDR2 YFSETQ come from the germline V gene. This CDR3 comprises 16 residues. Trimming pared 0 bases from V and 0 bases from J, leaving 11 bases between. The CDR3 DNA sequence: TGCGCCAGCAGCTTGGCCGACAGCTATAGCACAGATACGCAGTATTTT. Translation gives CASSLADSYSTDTQYF.